Listed below are T cell receptor beta chains from one sample, sequenced in a study of cytomegalovirus exposure and HLA in healthy donors. Produced via immunoSEQ multiplex PCR; TCRdb's table is partial and in-frame only. The sample includes about 130,000 clones, roughly 78% of them seen just once. Material for sequencing was PBMCs. The receptors were sampled from a man aged 30-40 years in good health and CMV-seropositive. Both conserved end residues are part of each CDR3. The D gene is left open where the match is weak. The size entry is marked missing in some rows and otherwise reads once, few, many or a size class.

>15|.|TRBV2|.|TRBJ2-3
CASSEKDYITDTQYF
TGTGCCAGCAGTGAAAAGGACTATATCACAGATACGCAGTATTTT
>18|.|TRBV21-1|.|TRBJ2-3
CASSKEGGREFRLDTQYF
TGTGCCAGCAGCAAAGAGGGTGGGCGGGAGTTTCGGTTAGATACGCAGTATTTT
>13|.|TRBV11-2|.|TRBJ1-1
CASSLERNTEAFF
TGTGCCAGCAGCTTAGAGCGGAACACTGAAGCTTTCTTT
>15|.|TRBV11-3|TRBD1|TRBJ1-1
CASSLSDRGNTEAFF
TGTGCCAGCAGCTTATCGGACAGGGGAAACACTGAAGCTTTCTTT
>17|.|TRBV7-9|TRBD2|TRBJ2-3
CASSYSTSGTGTDTQYF
TGTGCCAGCAGCTACTCGACTAGCGGGACAGGCACAGATACGCAGTATTTT
>14|.|TRBV11-2|.|TRBJ2-5
CASSLVGVGETQYF
TGTGCCAGCAGCTTAGTAGGGGTCGGAGAGACCCAGTACTTC
>14|.|TRBV7-6|TRBD1|TRBJ2-7
CASSSPRQGSEQYF
TGTGCCAGCAGCTCCCCTAGACAGGGCTCCGAGCAGTACTTC
>13|few|TRBV9|.|TRBJ2-5
CASSSGGQETQYF
TGTGCCAGCAGCTCCGGAGGGCAAGAGACCCAGTACTTC
>15|.|TRBV7-2|TRBD2|TRBJ2-7
CASSRSPSGTYEQYF
TGTGCCAGCAGCCGGTCCCCTAGCGGTACCTACGAGCAGTACTTC
>16|.|TRBV7-6|TRBD1|TRBJ2-2
CASSQGTGGAPGELFF
TGTGCCAGCAGCCAGGGGACAGGGGGAGCGCCCGGGGAGCTGTTTTTT
>16|.|TRBV7-6|.|TRBJ2-5
CASSSPRRGGADTQYF
TGTGCCAGCAGCTCCCCCCGACGTGGAGGGGCGGATACCCAGTACTTC
>15|.|TRBV9|TRBD1|TRBJ2-2
CASSVTGTGPGELFF
TGTGCCAGCAGCGTTACCGGGACAGGGCCCGGGGAGCTGTTTTTT
>17|few|TRBV11-2|.|TRBJ2-7
CASSLAAHWSENYEQYF
TGTGCCAGCAGCTTAGCCGCCCATTGGAGCGAGAATTACGAGCAGTACTTC
>13|.|TRBV7-2|TRBD1|TRBJ1-2
CASSQLTGEGYTF
TGTGCCAGCAGCCAACTCACAGGGGAGGGCTACACCTTC
>17|.|TRBV9|TRBD2|TRBJ2-1
CASSELAGGTSYNEQFF
TGTGCCAGCAGCGAACTAGCGGGAGGGACCTCCTACAATGAGCAGTTCTTC
>12|.|TRBV11-3|.|TRBJ2-2
CASARNTGELFF
TGTGCCAGCGCCAGGAACACCGGGGAGCTGTTTTTT
>15|few|TRBV11-2|.|TRBJ2-7
CASSVQVLGDYEQYF
TGTGCCAGCAGCGTGCAGGTCCTCGGGGACTACGAGCAGTACTTC
>17|.|TRBV9|TRBD2|TRBJ2-2
CASSVSGTSVGTGELFF
TGTGCCAGCAGCGTTTCCGGGACTAGCGTTGGGACCGGGGAGCTGTTTTTT
>17|.|TRBV4-3|.|TRBJ2-3
CASSQEGPGGVTDTQYF
TGCGCCAGCAGCCAAGAGGGACCCGGGGGAGTCACAGATACACAGTATTTT
>12|.|TRBV29-1|TRBD2|TRBJ2-3
CSVARLADTQYF
TGCAGCGTTGCTCGACTAGCGGATACGCAGTATTTT
>15|.|TRBV9|TRBD1|TRBJ1-1
CASSVGTGANTEAFF
TGTGCCAGCAGCGTCGGGACAGGAGCAAACACTGAAGCTTTCTTT
>13|.|TRBV27|.|TRBJ2-1
CASSLMSANEQFF
TGTGCCAGCAGTTTAATGAGCGCCAATGAGCAGTTCTTC
>16|.|TRBV11-3|.|TRBJ2-3
CASSSGTDSSTDTQYF
TGTGCCAGCAGCTCCGGGACTGACTCTAGCACAGATACGCAGTATTTT
>15|.|TRBV5-1|.|TRBJ1-1
CASSLAGGPGTRAFF
TGCGCCAGCAGCTTGGCCGGGGGACCCGGGACGCGAGCTTTCTTT
>14|.|TRBV30|TRBD2|TRBJ2-7
CAWRGGGPTYEQYF
TGTGCCTGGAGGGGGGGAGGGCCCACCTACGAGCAGTACTTC
>16|.|TRBV28|TRBD2|TRBJ2-7
CASNAGWTSGGYEQYF
TGTGCCAGCAATGCGGGGTGGACTAGCGGGGGCTACGAGCAGTACTTC
>16|.|TRBV30|.|TRBJ1-1
CAWSGVKEGWNTEAFF
TGTGCCTGGAGTGGAGTTAAAGAGGGTTGGAACACTGAAGCTTTCTTT
>16|.|TRBV6-1|.|TRBJ1-3
CASSEAPGNSGNTIYF
TGTGCCAGCAGTGAAGCCCCAGGGAACTCTGGAAACACCATATATTTT
>16|.|TRBV28|.|TRBJ1-1
CASSPLPRAMNTEAFF
TGTGCCAGCAGTCCCCTCCCCAGGGCCATGAACACTGAAGCTTTCTTT
>14|.|TRBV6-4|TRBD1|TRBJ2-1
CASSVAQGADEQFF
TGTGCCAGCAGTGTCGCACAGGGGGCGGATGAGCAGTTCTTC
>15|.|TRBV11-2|TRBD2|TRBJ2-7
CASSLSGRALYEQYF
TGTGCCAGCAGCCTAAGCGGGAGGGCCCTTTACGAGCAGTACTTC
>17|.|TRBV29-1|TRBD1|TRBJ2-1
CSVEGGDTGGFVNEQFF
TGCAGCGTTGAGGGTGGGGACACAGGGGGCTTCGTCAATGAGCAGTTCTTC
>11|.|TRBV5-4|.|TRBJ2-5
CASSSRETQYF
TGTGCCAGCAGCTCGAGGGAGACCCAGTACTTC
>15|.|TRBV2|.|TRBJ2-1
CASFSPTFSYNEQFF
TGTGCCAGCTTTTCCCCCACATTCTCCTACAATGAGCAGTTCTTC
>15|.|TRBV7-6|TRBD1|TRBJ2-5
CASSSGQGAYETQYF
TGTGCCAGCAGCTCCGGACAGGGGGCATATGAGACCCAGTACTTC
>15|.|TRBV4-2|.|TRBJ1-5
CASSQDSGADQPQHF
TGTGCCAGCAGCCAAGATTCAGGGGCTGATCAGCCCCAGCATTTT
>14|.|TRBV29-1|.|TRBJ1-1
CSVLTTGKNTEAFF
TGCAGCGTTCTAACGACAGGAAAGAACACTGAAGCTTTCTTT
>17|few|TRBV4-2|TRBD2|TRBJ2-2
CASSQGASGGDTGELFF
TGTGCCAGCAGCCAAGGCGCTAGCGGAGGGGACACCGGGGAGCTGTTTTTT
>13|.|TRBV19|.|TRBJ2-1
CASSISGNNEQFF
TGTGCCAGTAGTATATCAGGGAACAATGAGCAGTTCTTC
>11|once|TRBV19|.|TRBJ1-2
CASSQGHGYTF
TGTGCCAGTAGTCAGGGGCATGGCTACACCTTC
>15|.|TRBV11-2|.|TRBJ1-5
CASSLEGASNQPQHF
TGTGCCAGCAGCTTAGAGGGGGCGAGCAATCAGCCCCAGCATTTT
>16|.|TRBV28|TRBD2|TRBJ2-7
CASSFRLAGGGNEQYF
TGTGCCAGCAGTTTTCGACTAGCGGGAGGTGGCAACGAGCAGTACTTC
>15|.|TRBV6-5|TRBD2|TRBJ2-7
CASSTPLAGAYEQYF
TGTGCCAGCAGTACCCCCCTAGCGGGAGCCTACGAGCAGTACTTC
>13|.|TRBV4-3|.|TRBJ1-2
CASSNPLGYGYTF
TGCGCCAGCAGCAATCCCCTCGGCTATGGCTACACCTTC
>12|.|TRBV5-1|.|TRBJ1-2
CASSLDRHGYTF
TGCGCCAGCAGCTTGGACAGACACGGCTACACCTTC
>14|.|TRBV4-3|TRBD1|TRBJ1-2
CASSHLGTGVQYTF
TGCGCCAGCAGCCATCTCGGGACAGGGGTTCAGTACACCTTC
>14|.|TRBV7-6|.|TRBJ1-2
CASSLAGQGKGYTF
TGTGCCAGCAGCTTAGCTGGCCAGGGAAAAGGCTACACCTTC
>15|.|TRBV27|.|TRBJ1-1
CASTTRWTENTEAFF
TGTGCCAGCACCACACGATGGACAGAAAACACTGAAGCTTTCTTT
>13|.|TRBV9|.|TRBJ2-7
CASSVGGRYEQYF
TGTGCCAGCAGCGTAGGAGGTCGCTACGAGCAGTACTTC
>14|.|TRBV9|.|TRBJ1-5
CASSVDGSNQPQHF
TGTGCCAGCAGCGTAGACGGTAGCAATCAGCCCCAGCATTTT
>12|.|TRBV4-1|.|TRBJ2-5
CASSHIYETQYF
TGCGCCAGCAGCCATATCTATGAGACCCAGTACTTC
>13|once|TRBV6-1|.|TRBJ1-2
CASSEVQGYGYTF
TGTGCCAGCAGTGAGGTGCAGGGCTATGGCTACACCTTC
>15|few|TRBV6-1|TRBD2|TRBJ2-3
CASRGGLAGGDTQYF
TGTGCCAGCAGAGGGGGACTAGCGGGAGGGGATACGCAGTATTTT